This T cell receptor (beta chain) stems from a study of CD8+ T cells in alopecia areata. In germline, CDR1 is SGHDN, CDR2 FVKESK. This CDR3 has 13 residues. The V and J ends lost 4 bases and 2 bases respectively, with 8 bases between them. Treatment reported: oral pan-JAK inhibitor, 5-10 mg twice daily. It was cDNA, reverse transcribed from extracted RNA, that served as the sequencing template. The table came from immunoSEQ multiplex PCR; TCRdb's copy has only in-frame clones and leaves some out. This repertoire shows approximately 210,000 clones, about 40% found once; its top ten account for around 2.5%.

J is TRBJ1-2 and V is TRBV14; D ambiguous. The starting material was CD4+ T cells sorted from blood, obtained at approximately week 36, from a patient treated with tofacitinib. The TCR sequence derives from a human donor with alopecia areata. The CDR3 nucleotides are TGTGCCAGCAGCCTCTATGCCAACTATGGCTACACCTTC. Translation: CASSLYANYGYTF.